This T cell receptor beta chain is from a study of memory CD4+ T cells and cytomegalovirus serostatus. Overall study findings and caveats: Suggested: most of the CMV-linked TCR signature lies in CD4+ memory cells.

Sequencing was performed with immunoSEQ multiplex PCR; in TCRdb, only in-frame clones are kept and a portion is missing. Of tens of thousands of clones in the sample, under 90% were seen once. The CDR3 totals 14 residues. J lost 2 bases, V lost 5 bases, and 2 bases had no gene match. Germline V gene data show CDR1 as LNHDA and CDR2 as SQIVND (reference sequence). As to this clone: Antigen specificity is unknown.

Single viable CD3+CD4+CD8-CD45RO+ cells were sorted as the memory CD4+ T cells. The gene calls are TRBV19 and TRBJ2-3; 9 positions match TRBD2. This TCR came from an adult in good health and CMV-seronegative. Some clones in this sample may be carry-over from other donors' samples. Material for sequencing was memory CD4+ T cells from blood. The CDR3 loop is CASSLAGVTDTQYF. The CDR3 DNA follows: TGTGCCAGTAGTTTAGCGGGAGTCACAGATACGCAGTATTTT.